The rows below give T cell receptor beta chains drawn from one sample of a study of T cell responses to AZD1222 COVID-19 vaccine. Using immunoSEQ multiplex PCR, the repertoire was profiled, and TCRdb retains in-frame clones only, with some absent. The sample has roughly 120,000 clones, around 90% seen once. This sample comprised peripheral blood, obtained on day 0 of AZD1222 vaccination. The receptors were sampled from an adult in good health. Each CDR3 is given with its conserved first and last residue. The order of the fields is J gene, D gene, clone size, V gene, CDR3 protein, CDR3 DNA. D genes are given only for firm matches. Only some rows state a clone size, as once, few, many or a class for expanded clones.

j_call: TRBJ1-2
d_call: -
clone_size: -
v_call: TRBV5-6
cdr3_aa: CASSLGGIMGYGYTF
cdr3_nt: TGTGCCAGCAGCTTGGGAGGGATCATGGGCTATGGCTACACCTTC

j_call: TRBJ1-2
d_call: TRBD1
clone_size: -
v_call: TRBV4-1
cdr3_aa: CASSDGTGDLYGYTF
cdr3_nt: TGCGCCAGCAGCGACGGGACAGGGGATCTCTATGGCTACACCTTC

j_call: TRBJ1-1
d_call: -
clone_size: once
v_call: TRBV3-1/TRBV3-2
cdr3_aa: CASSHRGTEAFF
cdr3_nt: TGTGCCAGCAGCCACAGGGGTACTGAAGCTTTCTTT

j_call: TRBJ2-1
d_call: TRBD1
clone_size: -
v_call: TRBV7-8
cdr3_aa: CASSLLSGGRRGSEQFF
cdr3_nt: TGTGCCAGCAGCTTACTGTCAGGGGGCCGACGCGGAAGTGAGCAGTTCTTC

j_call: TRBJ1-1
d_call: -
clone_size: -
v_call: TRBV5-1
cdr3_aa: CASSSQTDLNTEAFF
cdr3_nt: TGCGCCAGCAGCTCACAGACGGACCTTAACACTGAAGCTTTCTTT

j_call: TRBJ1-4
d_call: -
clone_size: -
v_call: TRBV27
cdr3_aa: CASSFRAGRNEKLFF
cdr3_nt: TGTGCCAGCAGTTTCAGGGCAGGGCGAAATGAAAAACTGTTTTTT

j_call: TRBJ2-7
d_call: TRBD1
clone_size: -
v_call: TRBV6-5
cdr3_aa: CASSFPGQGAREQYF
cdr3_nt: TGTGCCAGCAGTTTCCCGGGACAGGGGGCGAGGGAGCAGTACTTC

j_call: TRBJ2-3
d_call: -
clone_size: -
v_call: TRBV4-2
cdr3_aa: CASSHSPGGAFTDTQYF
cdr3_nt: TGTGCCAGCAGCCACTCCCCCGGGGGAGCTTTCACAGATACGCAGTATTTT

j_call: TRBJ1-6
d_call: TRBD1
clone_size: -
v_call: TRBV6-5
cdr3_aa: CASSYSIWTGPSPLHF
cdr3_nt: TGTGCCAGCAGTTACTCGATCTGGACAGGCCCTTCACCCCTCCACTTT

j_call: TRBJ1-1
d_call: TRBD1
clone_size: -
v_call: TRBV19
cdr3_aa: CASSRGRGQYTEAFF
cdr3_nt: TGTGCCAGTAGCCGTGGCAGGGGGCAATACACTGAAGCTTTCTTT

j_call: TRBJ2-5
d_call: -
clone_size: once
v_call: TRBV5-4
cdr3_aa: CASSLFNRAEETQYF
cdr3_nt: TGTGCCAGCAGCTTGTTTAACAGGGCGGAAGAGACCCAGTACTTC

j_call: TRBJ2-3
d_call: -
clone_size: -
v_call: TRBV5-4
cdr3_aa: CASSPAGVDSGTDTQYF
cdr3_nt: TGTGCCAGCAGCCCCGCCGGCGTGGATTCCGGCACAGATACGCAGTATTTT

j_call: TRBJ2-5
d_call: -
clone_size: once
v_call: TRBV3-1/TRBV3-2
cdr3_aa: CASSQEHRSQETQYF
cdr3_nt: TGTGCCAGCAGCCAAGAGCACAGGTCCCAAGAGACCCAGTACTTC

j_call: TRBJ2-5
d_call: TRBD2
clone_size: -
v_call: TRBV2
cdr3_aa: CASIGTSQETQYF
cdr3_nt: TGTGCCAGCATAGGGACTAGCCAAGAGACCCAGTACTTC

j_call: TRBJ2-7
d_call: TRBD2
clone_size: once
v_call: TRBV18
cdr3_aa: CASSPAGERFYEQYF
cdr3_nt: TGTGCCAGCTCACCAGCGGGGGAGAGGTTTTACGAGCAGTACTTC

j_call: TRBJ2-3
d_call: TRBD2
clone_size: -
v_call: TRBV30
cdr3_aa: CAWNFPGGITDTQYF
cdr3_nt: TGTGCCTGGAACTTTCCGGGGGGGATCACAGATACGCAGTATTTT

j_call: TRBJ2-5
d_call: -
clone_size: -
v_call: TRBV14
cdr3_aa: CASSQDRRNPQETQYF
cdr3_nt: TGTGCCAGCAGCCAAGATCGGAGGAACCCCCAAGAGACCCAGTACTTC

j_call: TRBJ1-1
d_call: -
clone_size: -
v_call: TRBV5-4
cdr3_aa: CASSFGEGTEAFF
cdr3_nt: TGTGCCAGCAGCTTCGGCGAGGGGACTGAAGCTTTCTTT

j_call: TRBJ1-1
d_call: -
clone_size: -
v_call: TRBV28
cdr3_aa: CAIRAGMNTEAFF
cdr3_nt: TGTGCCATCAGGGCAGGAATGAACACTGAAGCTTTCTTT

j_call: TRBJ2-1
d_call: -
clone_size: -
v_call: TRBV3-1/TRBV3-2
cdr3_aa: CASSQAPEYNEQFF
cdr3_nt: TGTGCCAGCAGCCAAGCCCCGGAATACAATGAGCAGTTCTTC

j_call: TRBJ2-2
d_call: -
clone_size: -
v_call: TRBV12-5
cdr3_aa: CASGLSHTGELFF
cdr3_nt: TGTGCTAGTGGTCTCAGTCACACCGGGGAGCTGTTTTTT

j_call: TRBJ2-7
d_call: -
clone_size: -
v_call: TRBV5-1
cdr3_aa: CASSSGWEQYF
cdr3_nt: TGCGCCAGCAGCTCCGGGTGGGAGCAGTACTTC

j_call: TRBJ1-1
d_call: TRBD1
clone_size: -
v_call: TRBV19
cdr3_aa: CASSIDRVNTEAFF
cdr3_nt: TGTGCCAGTAGTATCGACAGGGTTAACACTGAAGCTTTCTTT

j_call: TRBJ2-3
d_call: -
clone_size: -
v_call: TRBV2
cdr3_aa: CASVWFGSSTDTQYF
cdr3_nt: TGTGCCAGCGTGTGGTTCGGGAGCTCCACAGATACGCAGTATTTT

j_call: TRBJ2-7
d_call: TRBD1
clone_size: once
v_call: TRBV27
cdr3_aa: CASSQTGGAGYEQYF
cdr3_nt: TGTGCCAGCAGTCAGACAGGGGGGGCTGGCTACGAGCAGTACTTC

j_call: TRBJ2-5
d_call: -
clone_size: -
v_call: TRBV7-9
cdr3_aa: CASSFESSPTQYF
cdr3_nt: TGTGCCAGCAGCTTTGAGTCCTCTCCGACCCAGTACTTC

j_call: TRBJ2-2
d_call: -
clone_size: few
v_call: TRBV4-2
cdr3_aa: CASSQAGETGELFF
cdr3_nt: TGTGCCAGCAGCCAAGCTGGTGAAACCGGGGAGCTGTTTTTT

j_call: TRBJ2-5
d_call: TRBD2
clone_size: -
v_call: TRBV5-1
cdr3_aa: CASSPSGGIQETQYF
cdr3_nt: TGCGCCAGCAGCCCGAGCGGGGGGATCCAAGAGACCCAGTACTTC

j_call: TRBJ2-1
d_call: -
clone_size: -
v_call: TRBV11-2
cdr3_aa: CASSLEPGWNNEQFF
cdr3_nt: TGTGCCAGCAGCTTAGAACCGGGGTGGAACAATGAGCAGTTCTTC

j_call: TRBJ2-5
d_call: -
clone_size: -
v_call: TRBV7-7
cdr3_aa: CARDSRPQETQYF
cdr3_nt: TGTGCCAGAGATTCTCGTCCCCAAGAGACCCAGTACTTC

j_call: TRBJ1-2
d_call: -
clone_size: -
v_call: TRBV19
cdr3_aa: CASSITRNYGYTF
cdr3_nt: TGTGCCAGTAGTATAACCAGGAACTATGGCTACACCTTC

j_call: TRBJ2-6
d_call: -
clone_size: -
v_call: TRBV6-5
cdr3_aa: CASRIDQTGANVLTF
cdr3_nt: TGTGCCAGCCGGATAGATCAGACTGGGGCCAACGTCCTGACTTTC

j_call: TRBJ1-3
d_call: -
clone_size: -
v_call: TRBV4-2
cdr3_aa: CASSQASQVAGGNTIYF
cdr3_nt: TGTGCCAGCAGCCAAGCAAGTCAAGTTGCAGGAGGAAACACCATATATTTT

j_call: TRBJ1-6
d_call: -
clone_size: -
v_call: TRBV12-3/TRBV12-4
cdr3_aa: CASSAQGGSPLHF
cdr3_nt: TGTGCCAGCAGTGCACAGGGAGGTTCACCCCTCCACTTT

j_call: TRBJ1-1
d_call: TRBD1
clone_size: -
v_call: TRBV11-2
cdr3_aa: CASSLADRVASEAFF
cdr3_nt: TGTGCCAGCAGCTTAGCAGACAGGGTGGCTTCGGAAGCTTTCTTT

j_call: TRBJ1-6
d_call: -
clone_size: few
v_call: TRBV5-4
cdr3_aa: CASSPGTSSSYNSPLHF
cdr3_nt: TGTGCCAGCAGCCCCGGGACATCGAGCTCCTATAATTCACCCCTCCACTTT

j_call: TRBJ1-2
d_call: -
clone_size: -
v_call: TRBV5-6
cdr3_aa: CASSFQGHGYTF
cdr3_nt: TGTGCCAGCAGCTTCCAGGGCCATGGCTACACCTTC

j_call: TRBJ1-6
d_call: TRBD1
clone_size: -
v_call: TRBV6-5
cdr3_aa: CASSLGTGNSPLHF
cdr3_nt: TGTGCCAGCAGTTTGGGGACAGGGAATTCACCCCTCCACTTT

j_call: TRBJ1-1
d_call: TRBD1
clone_size: -
v_call: TRBV7-9
cdr3_aa: CASSFPSKGAPDTEAFF
cdr3_nt: TGTGCCAGCAGCTTTCCGTCGAAGGGGGCGCCGGACACTGAAGCTTTCTTT

j_call: TRBJ2-1
d_call: TRBD1
clone_size: -
v_call: TRBV15
cdr3_aa: CATGVLEGGSINEQFF
cdr3_nt: TGTGCCACCGGAGTGCTGGAAGGGGGCAGTATCAATGAGCAGTTCTTC

j_call: TRBJ2-7
d_call: -
clone_size: -
v_call: TRBV30
cdr3_aa: CAWSADYEQYF
cdr3_nt: TGTGCCTGGAGTGCGGACTACGAGCAGTACTTC

j_call: TRBJ2-1
d_call: -
clone_size: -
v_call: TRBV27
cdr3_aa: CASSTWGHNEQFF
cdr3_nt: TGTGCCAGCAGTACATGGGGGCATAATGAGCAGTTCTTC

j_call: TRBJ1-2
d_call: -
clone_size: -
v_call: TRBV11-2
cdr3_aa: CASSSTPKEGYTF
cdr3_nt: TGTGCCAGCAGCAGTACCCCCAAGGAGGGCTACACCTTC

j_call: TRBJ2-3
d_call: -
clone_size: -
v_call: TRBV7-2
cdr3_aa: CASSLRAPGGRYTDTQYF
cdr3_nt: TGTGCCAGCAGCTTACGGGCCCCCGGGGGGCGATACACAGATACGCAGTATTTT

j_call: TRBJ1-1
d_call: -
clone_size: -
v_call: TRBV24-1
cdr3_aa: CATAHRENAEAFF
cdr3_nt: TGTGCCACCGCTCACAGGGAGAACGCTGAAGCTTTCTTT

j_call: TRBJ1-6
d_call: -
clone_size: -
v_call: TRBV5-6
cdr3_aa: CASSSRTTDSYNSPLHF
cdr3_nt: TGTGCCAGCAGTTCCAGGACCACCGACTCCTATAATTCACCCCTCCACTTT

j_call: TRBJ1-4
d_call: -
clone_size: -
v_call: TRBV6-5
cdr3_aa: CASSYGSKGEKLFF
cdr3_nt: TGTGCCAGCAGTTACGGTAGTAAGGGGGAAAAACTGTTTTTT

j_call: TRBJ2-7
d_call: -
clone_size: -
v_call: TRBV5-8
cdr3_aa: CASSSGDRRYEQYF
cdr3_nt: TGTGCCAGCAGCTCGGGGGACAGAAGGTACGAGCAGTACTTC

j_call: TRBJ1-2
d_call: -
clone_size: -
v_call: TRBV3-1/TRBV3-2
cdr3_aa: CASSQDGTGYYGYTF
cdr3_nt: TGTGCCAGCAGCCAAGATGGAACTGGATATTATGGCTACACCTTC

j_call: TRBJ2-7
d_call: TRBD2
clone_size: -
v_call: TRBV28
cdr3_aa: CASSTFLAGGTYEQYF
cdr3_nt: TGTGCCAGCAGTACCTTTTTAGCGGGGGGTACCTACGAGCAGTACTTC

j_call: TRBJ1-1
d_call: -
clone_size: -
v_call: TRBV7-7
cdr3_aa: CASSRGPQVAEAFF
cdr3_nt: TGTGCCAGCAGCAGAGGACCCCAGGTCGCTGAAGCTTTCTTT

j_call: TRBJ1-5
d_call: -
clone_size: -
v_call: TRBV19
cdr3_aa: CASSIGTHQPQHF
cdr3_nt: TGTGCCAGTAGTATAGGGACGCATCAGCCCCAGCATTTT

j_call: TRBJ2-7
d_call: TRBD1
clone_size: once
v_call: TRBV14
cdr3_aa: CASSQAGQRSYEQYF
cdr3_nt: TGTGCCAGCAGCCAAGCGGGACAGCGCTCCTACGAGCAGTACTTC

j_call: TRBJ1-1
d_call: -
clone_size: -
v_call: TRBV12-3/TRBV12-4
cdr3_aa: CASSLGARTEAFF
cdr3_nt: TGTGCCAGCAGTTTGGGGGCGCGGACTGAAGCTTTCTTT

j_call: TRBJ1-5
d_call: -
clone_size: once
v_call: TRBV24-1
cdr3_aa: CATTPRQPQHF
cdr3_nt: TGTGCCACCACGCCAAGGCAGCCCCAGCATTTT

j_call: TRBJ1-1
d_call: -
clone_size: once
v_call: TRBV18
cdr3_aa: CASSPSEAIWGLRGNTEAFF
cdr3_nt: TGTGCCAGCTCACCAAGTGAGGCCATCTGGGGCCTAAGGGGTAACACTGAAGCTTTCTTT

j_call: TRBJ1-1
d_call: -
clone_size: -
v_call: TRBV14
cdr3_aa: CASSLLLSGTGNTEAFF
cdr3_nt: TGTGCCAGCAGCCTCTTATTGTCCGGGACGGGGAACACTGAAGCTTTCTTT

j_call: TRBJ1-4
d_call: -
clone_size: -
v_call: TRBV7-4
cdr3_aa: CASSHVGAREKLFF
cdr3_nt: TGTGCCAGCAGCCACGTGGGGGCCCGGGAAAAACTGTTTTTT